A selection of T cell receptor beta chains follows, all from one sample in a study of T cells after yellow fever vaccination. TCRdb used MiXCR to reprocess the 5' RACE reads, holding one entry per CDR3 protein. The sample contains 500,000 to 700,000 distinct CDR3 sequences, roughly 21% of which appear only once. Material: PBMCs, obtained 15 days after the yellow fever booster vaccination. The origin of the receptors is a young man who received the YFV17D yellow fever vaccine. Both conserved end residues are part of each CDR3. A D gene is named only where the DNA matches it firmly. Not every row has a clone size; where given, it reads once, few, many or a size class.

TRBV28	TRBD2	TRBJ2-3	few	TGTGCCAGCACCAAAGGGGGACTAGCGGGAGTGAGAGATACGCAGTATTTT	CASTKGGLAGVRDTQYF
TRBV11-1	TRBD2	TRBJ2-1	NA	TGTGCCAGCAGCATATTGGGACTAGCGGGAGTTGGGTCCTACAATGAGCAGTTCTTC	CASSILGLAGVGSYNEQFF
TRBV7-2	NA	TRBJ2-5	NA	TGTGCCAGCAGCCAGTACGAGGGGGAGACCCAGTACTTC	CASSQYEGETQYF
TRBV29-1	NA	TRBJ2-1	NA	TGCAGCGTTATTAAAGAAAGCTCCTACAATGAGCAGTTCTTC	CSVIKESSYNEQFF
TRBV18	NA	TRBJ1-4	NA	TGTGCCAGCTCACCACAGGGTCCAGCTAATGAAAAACTGTTTTTT	CASSPQGPANEKLFF
TRBV7-9	NA	TRBJ2-3	once	TGTGCCAGCAGCGAATGGTTGGATACGCAGTATTTT	CASSEWLDTQYF
TRBV6-5	NA	TRBJ2-7	NA	TGTGCCAGCAGTTACTCGAGGGTCAGGGTCGACGAGCAGTACTTC	CASSYSRVRVDEQYF
TRBV29-1	TRBD2	TRBJ2-2	NA	TGCAGCGTGGCGGGAGGGACCGGGGAGCTGTTTTTT	CSVAGGTGELFF
TRBV4-3	NA	TRBJ2-3	few	TGCGCCAGCAGCCAAGATTGGGCGAGCGTTGCAGATACGCAGTATTTT	CASSQDWASVADTQYF
TRBV29-1	TRBD1	TRBJ2-7	few	TGCAGGCTCCCAGGGGGTACCTACGAGCAGTACTTC	CRLPGGTYEQYF
TRBV4-3	NA	TRBJ2-2	NA	TGCGCCAGCAGCCGTCAGGACCAAGTTACCGGGGAGCTGTTTTTT	CASSRQDQVTGELFF
TRBV18	TRBD1	TRBJ2-7	NA	TGTGCCAGCTCACCACTCTCCGGGACAGGGGTACACGAGCAGTACTTC	CASSPLSGTGVHEQYF
TRBV6-5	TRBD2	TRBJ2-1	few	TGTGCCAGCAGACTCGGACTAGCGGGAAATGAGCAGTTCTTC	CASRLGLAGNEQFF
TRBV10-3	NA	TRBJ2-2	few	TGTGCCATACAACCGACAGGCCAAACCGGGGAGCTGTTTTTT	CAIQPTGQTGELFF
TRBV6-2/TRBV6-3	TRBD2	TRBJ2-1	NA	TGTGCCAGCAGCAGCGGGGGGGTATACAATGAGCAGTTCTTC	CASSSGGVYNEQFF
TRBV29-1	TRBD2	TRBJ2-2	few	TGCAGCGTTGGAGGGTGGACTAGCGGGAGGGCCACCGGGGAGCTGTTTTTT	CSVGGWTSGRATGELFF
TRBV6-5	NA	TRBJ1-5	few	TGTGCCGCCCCGGGGCCCCAGCATTTT	CAAPGPQHF
TRBV5-6	NA	TRBJ2-2	many	TGTGCCAGCAGCTCTCGGGGGAACGGGGAGCTGTTTTTT	CASSSRGNGELFF
TRBV4-3	TRBD1	TRBJ2-5	few	TGCGCCAGCAGCCAAAGGGACAGGCGCCAAGAGACCCAGTACTTC	CASSQRDRRQETQYF
TRBV20-1	NA	TRBJ2-3	NA	TGCAGTGCCGCCCGAGGGGGGCCTAAAGATACGCAGTATTTT	CSAARGGPKDTQYF
TRBV7-2	NA	TRBJ2-5	few	TGTGCCAGCAGCTTGTCCTCAAACGGAGAGACCCAGTACTTC	CASSLSSNGETQYF
TRBV7-2	NA	TRBJ2-3	NA	TGTGCCAGCAGCTTACGGGACTCTACGCAGTATTTT	CASSLRDSTQYF
TRBV6-5	TRBD1	TRBJ1-5	NA	TGTGCCAGCAGTTACCCCCCCCCGGGACAGGGGCCAGTAAATCAGCCCCAGCATTTT	CASSYPPPGQGPVNQPQHF
TRBV9	NA	TRBJ2-1	NA	TGTGCCAGCAGCGTTGAAGCGTTCAGCTCCTACAATGAGCAGTTCTTC	CASSVEAFSSYNEQFF
TRBV5-1	TRBD2	TRBJ2-1	few	TGCGCCAGCAGTCCCGGGACTAGCGGAACCCTTGGTGAGCAGTTCTTC	CASSPGTSGTLGEQFF
TRBV7-2	TRBD1	TRBJ1-1	few	TGTGCCAGCAGCCAAGCACAGGGGGTCCCTGAAGCTTTCTTT	CASSQAQGVPEAFF
TRBV30	TRBD1	TRBJ2-5	NA	TGTGCCTGGAGTGTGCAGGGGGCCCAAGAGACCCAGTACTTC	CAWSVQGAQETQYF
TRBV5-1	TRBD2	TRBJ2-5	NA	TGCGCCACTCAAAACGGACTAGCGGGAGGCGTTGAGACCCAGTACTTC	CATQNGLAGGVETQYF
TRBV20-1	NA	TRBJ1-1	NA	TGCAGTGCTAGGCGCCAGGGGACTGAAGCTTTCTTT	CSARRQGTEAFF
TRBV5-1	NA	TRBJ1-1	NA	TGCGCCAGCAGCTTGGGGACGGACAACACTGAAGCTTTCTTT	CASSLGTDNTEAFF
TRBV4-2	NA	TRBJ2-5	NA	TGTGCCAGCAGCCAAGAAGGCTCCGGGGGCCAAGAGACCCAGTACTTC	CASSQEGSGGQETQYF
TRBV29-1	NA	TRBJ2-5	few	TGCAGTGTGGAGGAGGGCCTGGAGACCCAGTACTTC	CSVEEGLETQYF
TRBV29-1	NA	TRBJ2-3	few	TGCAGCGTAGACTCGGGACCCACAGATACGCAGTATTTT	CSVDSGPTDTQYF
TRBV5-1	TRBD1	TRBJ2-1	NA	TGCGCCAGCAGCTCTCCGACAGGGGGGGGCTACAATGAGCAGTTCTTC	CASSSPTGGGYNEQFF
TRBV10-3	TRBD1	TRBJ2-7	few	TGTGCCGCCCGGGACAGGGAGCCCTACGAGCAGTACTTC	CAARDREPYEQYF
TRBV12-3/TRBV12-4	NA	TRBJ1-2	few	TGTGCCAGCAGTTTGTGGGGGGCGGATGGCTACACCTTC	CASSLWGADGYTF
TRBV5-1	NA	TRBJ2-7	many	TGCGCCAGCAGCTTCCCCGAGCAGTACTTC	CASSFPEQYF
TRBV7-2	NA	TRBJ2-2	few	TGTGCCAGCAGCCCCGGGCGGTCTATGGCCGGGGAGCTGTTTTTT	CASSPGRSMAGELFF
TRBV6-2/TRBV6-3	TRBD1	TRBJ2-5	NA	TGTGCCAGCAGTTCTGACAGGGCGTTGAAGACCCAGTACTTC	CASSSDRALKTQYF
TRBV28	NA	TRBJ2-4	many	TGTGCCAGCAGTTTATTGGCCCAAAACATTCAGTACTTC	CASSLLAQNIQYF
TRBV24-1	TRBD2	TRBJ2-3	few	TGTGCCACCAGTGTTACTAGCGGGAGGACAGATACGCAGTATTTT	CATSVTSGRTDTQYF
TRBV10-3	NA	TRBJ1-1	NA	TGTGCCATCAGTGTAGGGGCGAACACTGAAGCTTTCTTT	CAISVGANTEAFF
TRBV5-1	TRBD1	TRBJ2-3	NA	TGCGCCAGCAGCGCCGGGACAGGGGCACAGGCCGCGCAGTATTTT	CASSAGTGAQAAQYF
TRBV9	NA	TRBJ1-5	NA	TGTGCCAGCAGCGCGTCCGGGTGTAGCAATCAGCCCCAGCATTTT	CASSASGCSNQPQHF
TRBV7-6	TRBD2	TRBJ2-1	few	TGTGCCAGCAGCCAGACTAGCGGGAGCTGGAGTGAGCAGTTCTTC	CASSQTSGSWSEQFF
TRBV20-1	NA	TRBJ1-2	NA	TGCAGTGGTACAGGGAGATTGAACTATGGCTACACCTTC	CSGTGRLNYGYTF
TRBV14	NA	TRBJ2-1	NA	TGTGCCAGCAGCCAAGACTTCTACAATGAGCAGTTCTTC	CASSQDFYNEQFF
TRBV27	NA	TRBJ2-1	few	TGTGCCAGCAGTATCCGGGGTGCTGAGCAGTTCTTC	CASSIRGAEQFF
TRBV24-1	TRBD2	TRBJ2-1	NA	TGTGCCACCAGTGCCGCCGGGACTAGCGACTACAATGAGCAGTTCTTC	CATSAAGTSDYNEQFF
TRBV29-1	TRBD2	TRBJ2-3	NA	TGCAGCGCCTCATCGGCTAGCGGGAGTCATACGCAGTATTTT	CSASSASGSHTQYF
TRBV24-1	TRBD1	TRBJ2-1	few	TGTGCCACCGCGGGACAGGGTTCCTACAATGAGCAGTTCTTC	CATAGQGSYNEQFF
TRBV7-2	TRBD2	TRBJ2-1	NA	TGTGCCAGCAGCTTAGGCACCGGACTAGCGGTACATAATGAGCAGTTCTTC	CASSLGTGLAVHNEQFF
TRBV6-1	NA	TRBJ2-7	NA	TGTGCCAGCAGCTTCGGACCCCTTCAGGAGCAGTACTTC	CASSFGPLQEQYF